This T cell receptor (beta chain) was sequenced for a study of a mutant IDH1 vaccine in newly diagnosed glioma. Overall study context: Across weeks 1, 3, 5, 7, 11, 15, 19 and 23, patients received a vaccination each time, eight in all. Vaccination began 4-6 weeks post radiotherapy alone, or with temozolomide cycles. Treatment recipients were 62.5% male and around 40% female, and their mean age was about 39 years.

Sequencing used immunoSEQ multiplex PCR; TCRdb keeps in-frame clones, though not all of them. This table holds approximately 57,000 clones, 82% found once. On this clone itself: Antigen unknown.

The time point denotes: week 5, during vaccination. Alongside topical imiquimod, each dose of vaccine comprised 300 ug of mutant IDH1 20-mer peptide. Trimming took 4 bases from V and 3 from J, leaving 10 bases between them. The CDR3 sequence is 13 residues long. CDR1 and CDR2 (germline): SGHDN, FVKESK. Sequencing was performed on PBMCs, taken from a glioma patient whose treatment included an IDH1 peptide vaccine. The origin of this receptor is a young woman with glioma. Some clones in this sample may be carry-over from other donors' samples. V gene TRBV14 combines with J gene TRBJ2-7, with D possibly TRBD1 on 6 matching bases. CDR3 in amino acids: CASSPPDSYEQYF. The DNA for the CDR3 is TGTGCCAGCAGCCCCCCGGACAGCTACGAGCAGTACTTC.